These 27 T cell receptor beta chains originate from one sample sequenced in a study of blood T cell repertoires in COVID-19. Using immunoSEQ multiplex PCR, the repertoire was profiled, and TCRdb retains in-frame clones only, with some absent. The repertoire holds around 130,000 clones, with around 82% as singletons. The sample was peripheral blood. All receptors derive from a man aged 55 to 70 with acute or convalescent COVID-19.

The gene calls are TRBV5-6 and TRBJ2-3, with D possibly TRBD2 on 5 matching bases. CDR3 length: 16 residues. Germline CDR1 reads SGHDT; CDR2 reads YYEEEE. The V end was cut by 0 bases, the J end by 0 bases, with 11 bases between. DNA for the CDR3: TGTGCCAGCAGCTTGGTTCGCAGCGGTAGCACAGATACGCAGTATTTT. This codes for CASSLVRSGSTDTQYF.

The V gene is TRBV12-3 or TRBV12-4, the J gene TRBJ1-5, with 7 bases aligning to TRBD1. This CDR3 is built from 12 residues. After removal of 5 bases from V and 7 bases from J, the junction contained 2 bases not matched to a gene. CDR3 protein: CASSDRAQPQHF. DNA of the CDR3: TGTGCCAGCAGTGACAGGGCCCAGCCCCAGCATTTT.

The chain is built from TRBV9 and TRBJ2-2; 13 nucleotides match TRBD2. This CDR3 spans 16 amino acids. CDR1 SGDLS and CDR2 YYNGEE come from the germline V gene. The ends lost 4 bases at V and 4 bases at J; junction bases unmatched: 4. CDR3 in DNA: TGTGCCAGCAGCCCAGGGACTAGCGGGATCACCGGGGAGCTGTTTTTT. It encodes CASSPGTSGITGELFF.

This clone was picked up a small number of times. This rearrangement joins TRBV6-5 to TRBJ1-2; 7 bases match TRBD1. CDR3 size: 14 residues. Germline V gene sequence: CDR1 MNHEY, CDR2 SVGAGI. J lost 8 bases, V lost 7 bases, and 13 bases had no gene match. The CDR3: CASNVAGGLRGYTF. In DNA, the CDR3 is TGTGCCAGCAACGTGGCAGGGGGTTTAAGGGGCTACACCTTC.

V and J are TRBV30 and TRBJ1-4; the match to TRBD1 covers 7 bases. The ends lost 0 bases at V and 7 bases at J; junction bases unmatched: 5. The germline V gene encodes CDR1 GTSNPN and CDR2 SVGIG (reference sequence). The CDR3 contains 14 residues. As DNA, the CDR3 is TGTGCCTGGAGTGTACGACAGGGAGGTGAAAAACTGTTTTTT. Translating it yields CAWSVRQGGEKLFF.

The V and J genes are TRBV12-3 or TRBV12-4 and TRBJ1-2, with D uncertain. V lost 4 bases, J lost 4 bases, and 4 bases lay in between. CDR3 length: 11 residues. The CDR3 nucleotides read TGTGCCAGCAGTTACAGCTATGGCTACACCTTC. Translated, it gives CASSYSYGYTF.

The chain links TRBV3-1 (or the pseudogene TRBV3-2) to TRBJ2-1; 9 bases are shared with TRBD1. Looked up from germline, CDR1 is LGHDT and CDR2 is YNNKEL (reference sequence). The V and J ends lost 2 bases and 5 bases, in that order; junction bases with no gene match: 4. This CDR3 has 15 residues. The CDR3 region has the DNA TGTGCCAGCAGCCAATCGGGACAGGGTAACAATGAGCAGTTCTTC. It yields the protein CASSQSGQGNNEQFF.

This clone was detected a few times. The chain links TRBV6-5 to TRBJ1-2; maybe TRBD1 (6 bases). Germline values: CDR1 MNHEY, CDR2 SVGAGI. V lost 6 bases and J lost 4, with 15 bases in between. The CDR3 sequence is 14 residues long. The DNA of the CDR3 is TGTGCCAGCAGGTCAGGGGCGTTGGGCTATGGCTACACCTTC. Residues: CASRSGALGYGYTF.

A single count supports this clone. The gene calls are TRBV9 and TRBJ2-1; D might be TRBD2 (6 bases). The CDR3 length is 15 residues. Looked up from germline, CDR1 is SGDLS and CDR2 is YYNGEE. Trimming removed 0 bases from V and 3 bases from J, with 10 bases in between. CDR3 DNA sequence: TGTGCCAGCAGCGTAGATGGGGGGAACTACAATGAGCAGTTCTTC. It yields the protein CASSVDGGNYNEQFF.

This rearrangement joins TRBV14 to TRBJ1-4; D gene ambiguous. The germline V gene encodes CDR1 SGHDN and CDR2 FVKESK. The CDR3 runs 13 residues. The germline V and J ends were trimmed by 1 base and 6 bases, with 6 bases remaining between them. In DNA form, the CDR3 reads TGTGCCAGCAGCCAAGTAGCTTATGAAAAACTGTTTTTT. Its protein is CASSQVAYEKLFF.

In this sample, this clone turned up once. V is TRBV10-1 and J is TRBJ2-5; D remains ambiguous. Germline assignment: CDR1 WNHNN and CDR2 SYGVQD (reference sequence). Trimming took 5 bases from V and 6 from J, leaving 16 bases between them. The CDR3 runs to 14 residues. CDR3 sequence: CASSLDSNPKTQYF. The CDR3 region has the DNA TGCGCCAGCAGTTTAGACTCCAACCCCAAGACCCAGTACTTC.

The J gene is TRBJ1-3, the V gene TRBV30; no firm D call. Germline lookup yields CDR1 GTSNPN and CDR2 SVGIG (reference sequence). The V end lost 5 bases, the J end lost 0 bases, and 14 bases lay between the germline ends. There are 15 residues in the CDR3. The CDR3 protein is CAWQGRRSSGNTIYF. The CDR3 bases are TGTGCCTGGCAAGGGAGGAGGAGCTCTGGAAACACCATATATTTT.

The chain combines TRBV3-1 (or the pseudogene TRBV3-2) with TRBJ2-5, with 12 bases aligning to TRBD2. The CDR3 is 19 residues long. V lost 4 bases to trimming and J lost 0 bases; unmatched junction nucleotides: 12. Per germline, CDR1 LGHDT and CDR2 YNNKEL (reference sequence). The CDR3 bases are TGTGCCAGCAGCCCCTGGGCTAGCGGGGGGGCCGGTTACCAAGAGACCCAGTACTTC. This encodes CASSPWASGGAGYQETQYF.

The chain carries TRBV6-6 and TRBJ1-5; TRBD1 matches 7 bases. CDR1 and CDR2 from the germline V gene are MNHNY and SVGAGI (reference sequence). This CDR3 has 16 residues. With V trimmed by 2 bases and J by 2 bases, 6 bases remained unmatched. The CDR3 bases are TGTGCCAGCAGTTACAGGGGAACAGGGGGCAATCAGCCCCAGCATTTT. Residues: CASSYRGTGGNQPQHF.

The gene calls are TRBV19 and TRBJ2-3; 10 bases agree with TRBD1. The V gene's germline CDR1 is LNHDA and CDR2 SQIVND (reference sequence). The CDR3 contains 14 residues. V dropped 5 bases and J dropped 3; count of bases not matched to a gene: 2. The CDR3 coding sequence is TGTGCCAGTAGTGAGGACAGGGGGACAGATACGCAGTATTTT. Amino acid sequence: CASSEDRGTDTQYF.

This chain connects TRBV5-1 to TRBJ2-2; D might be TRBD2 (5 bases). Germline values: CDR1 SGHRS, CDR2 YFSETQ. The CDR3 is 15 amino acids. The V end lost 2 bases, the J end lost 3 bases, and 11 bases lay between the germline ends. The CDR3 sequence is CASSFSQRHTGELFF. The CDR3 DNA sequence: TGCGCCAGCAGCTTTTCGCAGCGGCACACCGGGGAGCTGTTTTTT.

A single count supports this clone. V and J are TRBV11-2 and TRBJ1-6, with unresolved D. The CDR3 length is 12 residues. Germline V gene data show CDR1 as SGHAT and CDR2 as FQNNGV. V lost 0 bases and J lost 14, with 8 bases in between. CDR3 in amino acids: CASSLDTVSLHF. The CDR3, as DNA: TGTGCCAGCAGCTTAGACACAGTCTCCCTCCACTTT. The full variable domain, completed using reference TRBV11-2 and TRBJ1-6, is EAGVAQSPRYKIIEKRQSVAFWCNPISGHATLYWYQQILGQGPKLLIQFQNNGVVDDSQLPKDRFSAERLKGVDSTLKIQPAKLEDSAVYLCASSLDTVSLHFGNGTRLTVT.

V usage is TRBV14 and J usage is TRBJ2-1; tentative D call: TRBD2 (5 bases). This CDR3 is built from 14 residues. Germline V gene lookup returns CDR1 SGHDN and CDR2 FVKESK. V lost 0 bases and J 12 bases, leaving 15 bases between the germline ends. The CDR3 nucleotides are TGTGCCAGCAGCCAAGAATTACTAGGAGGTTCGCAGTTCTTC. Its protein product is CASSQELLGGSQFF.

This chain links TRBV7-9 with TRBJ2-5; D might be TRBD2 (6 bases). The CDR3 extends over 16 amino acids. V shed 0 bases and J shed 2 bases, with 13 bases lying between them. Germline V gives CDR1 SEHNR, CDR2 FQNEAQ (reference sequence). The DNA for the CDR3 is TGTGCCAGCAGCTTAGCGCGGACGGGAGTACAAGAGACCCAGTACTTC. Its translation: CASSLARTGVQETQYF. The whole variable domain, remainder taken from reference TRBV7-9 and TRBJ2-5, is DTGVSQNPRHKITKRGQNVTFRCDPISEHNRLYWYRQTLGQGPEFLTYFQNEAQLEKSRLLSDRFSAERPKGSFSTLEIQRTEQGDSAMYLCASSLARTGVQETQYFGPGTRLLVL.

The rearrangement uses TRBV5-6 and TRBJ2-5; 9 bases are a match to TRBD1. V gave up 4 bases and J gave up 2 bases; unmatched junction bases: 6. The CDR3 spans 15 residues. Per the germline V gene, CDR1 is SGHDT and CDR2 is YYEEEE. CDR3 in DNA: TGTGCCAGCAGCCAACGCGGACAGGGGCAAGAGACCCAGTACTTC. Its translation is CASSQRGQGQETQYF. Looking up the rest from reference TRBV5-6 and TRBJ2-5 gives the full variable domain: DAGVTQSPTHLIKTRGQQVTLRCSPKSGHDTVSWYQQALGQGPQFIFQYYEEEERQRGNFPDRFSGHQFPNYSSELNVNALLLGDSALYLCASSQRGQGQETQYFGPGTRLLVL.

The V call is TRBV27, the J call TRBJ1-2; 11 positions agree with TRBD1. This CDR3 spans 17 amino acids. Germline CDR1 and CDR2: MNHEY and SMNVEV (reference sequence). V shed 8 bases, J shed 3 bases, and the junction held 14 bases outside the gene matches. The CDR3 here is CASRLYSLDRGHYGYTF. The CDR3 region has the DNA TGTGCCAGCCGACTTTATTCCCTGGACAGGGGGCACTATGGCTACACCTTC.

V is TRBV10-3 and J is TRBJ2-1, with 8 bases that match TRBD1. The V gene's germline CDR1 is ENHRY and CDR2 SYGVKD. The CDR3 has 16 residues. The trim removed 0 bases at V and 5 bases at J, leaving 6 bases unmatched. CDR3 in amino acids: CAISESTGEVNNEQFF. The CDR3 coding sequence is TGTGCCATCAGTGAGTCGACAGGGGAAGTTAACAATGAGCAGTTCTTC.

The J gene is TRBJ1-6, the V gene TRBV30; a weak D match, TRBD1 (5 bases). The germline V gene encodes CDR1 GTSNPN and CDR2 SVGIG (reference sequence). Trimming left V 5 bases short and J 8 bases short, with 13 bases between. The CDR3 is 13 amino acids. The CDR3 nucleotides read TGTGCCTGGGGTAGGGGTATCGATTCACCCCTCCACTTT. Its translation is CAWGRGIDSPLHF.

The rearrangement uses TRBV3-1 (or the pseudogene TRBV3-2) and TRBJ1-3; 10 nucleotides align to TRBD1. Germline V gene sequence: CDR1 LGHDT, CDR2 YNNKEL (reference sequence). Trimming cost V 1 base and J 3 bases; bases outside gene matches: 3. CDR3 length equals 16 residues. This CDR3 is CASSQGTGGIGNTIYF. The CDR3 nucleotides are TGTGCCAGCAGCCAAGGGACAGGGGGAATTGGAAACACCATATATTTT.

J is TRBJ2-5 and V is TRBV12-3 or TRBV12-4; D might be TRBD2 (5 bases). Trimming removed 11 bases at V and 7 bases at J, with 20 bases between. This CDR3 is 13 amino acids long. CDR3 residues: CASGTGVEGTQYF. CDR3 DNA: TGTGCCTCAGGCACCGGGGTCGAGGGGACCCAGTACTTC.

The CDR3 is CATSDLTGNEQFF. The DNA of the CDR3 is TGTGCCACCAGTGATTTGACCGGGAATGAGCAGTTCTTC. The rearrangement uses TRBV24-1 and TRBJ2-1; D gene ambiguous. Germline V gives CDR1 KGHDR, CDR2 SFDVKD. There are 13 residues in the CDR3. Trimming left V 0 bases short and J 7 bases short, with 6 bases between.

This chain links TRBV19 with TRBJ2-7; 8 bases are shared with TRBD1. The CDR3 spans 14 residues. Unmatched junction bases numbered 3, after V lost 3 bases and J lost 2 bases. The germline CDR1 and CDR2 sequences are LNHDA and SQIVND (reference sequence). The CDR3 region has the DNA TGTGCCAGTAGTATGCAGGGGGCGGCCTACGAGCAGTACTTC. Translating it yields CASSMQGAAYEQYF.